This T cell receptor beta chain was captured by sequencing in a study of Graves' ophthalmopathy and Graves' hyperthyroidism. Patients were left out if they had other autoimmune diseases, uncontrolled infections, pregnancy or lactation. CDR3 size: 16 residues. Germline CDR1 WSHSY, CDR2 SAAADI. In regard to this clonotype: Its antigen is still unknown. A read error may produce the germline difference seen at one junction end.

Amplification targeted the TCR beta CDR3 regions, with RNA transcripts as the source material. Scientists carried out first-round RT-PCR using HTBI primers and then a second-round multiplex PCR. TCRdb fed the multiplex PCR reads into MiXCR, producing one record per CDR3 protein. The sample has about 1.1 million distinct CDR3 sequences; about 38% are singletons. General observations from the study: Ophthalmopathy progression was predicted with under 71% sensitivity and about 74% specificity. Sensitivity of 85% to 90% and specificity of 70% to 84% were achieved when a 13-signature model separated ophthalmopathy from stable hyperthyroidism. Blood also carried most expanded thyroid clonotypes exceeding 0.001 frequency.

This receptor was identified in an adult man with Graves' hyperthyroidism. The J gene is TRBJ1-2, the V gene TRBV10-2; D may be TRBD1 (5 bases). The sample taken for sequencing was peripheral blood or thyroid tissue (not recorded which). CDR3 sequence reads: CASSLSKGPGGYGYTF. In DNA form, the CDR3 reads TGTGCCAGCAGTTTATCGAAGGGGCCGGGAGGCTATGGCTACACCTTC.